Here is one T cell receptor beta chain with its context. The assay was immunoSEQ multiplex PCR, and TCRdb's table has in-frame clones only and misses some. This table holds about 180,000 clones, 60% to 80% found once. Cohorts were based on clinical histories the participants reported. The data derive from a study of blood T cell repertoires in COVID-19. The CDR3 sequence is 12 residues long. Trimming took off 1 base at V and 10 bases at J, with 10 bases between the two ends. The germline V gene encodes CDR1 SGHRS and CDR2 YFSETQ. The source of this sequence is a woman in her fifties or sixties who had recovered from COVID-19. V gene TRBV5-1 combines with J gene TRBJ2-3; D gene ambiguous. The sample consisted of PBMCs or T cells enriched from blood (not recorded which). The CDR3 region is CASSLSGAAQYF. CDR3 nucleotide sequence: TGCGCCAGCAGCTTGTCCGGAGCAGCGCAGTATTTT.